The sequence of this T cell receptor beta chain was determined in a study of blood T cell repertoires in COVID-19. Method: immunoSEQ multiplex PCR; TCRdb's copy keeps in-frame clones and lacks some. The repertoire consists of around 400,000 clones, with around 83% occurring once and the leading ten covering 5.1%. Sequencing used PBMCs or T cells enriched from blood (not recorded which). The sequence derives from a woman between 45 and 60 years old who had recovered from COVID-19.

Here the CDR3 reads CASSPEQRVPDGNTEAFF. The CDR3 coding sequence is TGTGCCAGCAGCCCAGAACAGCGGGTCCCCGATGGGAACACTGAAGCTTTCTTT. The chain couples TRBV3-1 (or the pseudogene TRBV3-2) to TRBJ1-1; D is unclear. The CDR3 spans 18 residues. V was cut by 4 bases and J by 1 base, with 22 bases left in between. CDR1 LGHDT and CDR2 YNNKEL come from the germline V gene (reference sequence).